The T cell receptor beta chain under discussion was sequenced for a study of blood T cells in healthy people across ages. This clonotype occurred a few times. The target antigen is unknown. The germline CDR1 and CDR2 sequences are SGHDN and FVKESK. There are 15 residues in the CDR3. General study findings and limits: A greater number of naive CD4+ cells and higher diversity distinguished long-lived donors from aged donors. Naive T cell percentage strongly correlated with TCR beta diversity.

Through a sample-barcoded 5' primer and a J-beta primer mix, a second PCR was run for roughly 6 to 12 cycles. Researchers report that each sample yielded at least 3 million CDR3-containing paired-end reads. Each CDR3 protein gets one entry after TCRdb re-called the 5' RACE reads with MiXCR. The table records roughly 680,000 distinct CDR3 sequences, more than 20% of them present only once. The specimen was blood. The receptor comes from a man between 65 and 79 years old in good health. J is TRBJ2-5 and V is TRBV14, with 7 bases aligning to TRBD1. With the DNA end fitting TRBJ2-7 better, the J assignment may be wrong. CDR3 amino acids: CASSQNGRGSYEQYF. The DNA of the CDR3 is TGTGCCAGCAGCCAAAATGGCAGGGGGTCCTACGAGCAGTACTTC.